The rows below give T cell receptor beta chains drawn from one sample of a study of blood T cell repertoires in COVID-19. Using immunoSEQ multiplex PCR, the repertoire was profiled, and TCRdb retains in-frame clones only, with some absent. There are just over 650,000 clones in the sample; approximately 90% occur only once, and roughly 0.25% lies in the top ten. Material for sequencing was peripheral blood. The receptors derive from a woman aged 18-35 years with acute or convalescent COVID-19. CDR3s include the opening cysteine and the closing phenylalanine or tryptophan. A D gene is named only where the DNA matches it firmly.

d_call v_call cdr3_aa
NA TRBV3-1/TRBV3-2 CASSRQGTALYNEQFF
NA TRBV28 CASSSILGGYTF
NA TRBV9 CASSPRGVQNTEAFF
TRBD1 TRBV18 CASKDRVGQPQHF
NA TRBV25-1 CAREKTGGKGTDTQYF
NA TRBV2 CASCRGFDGYTF
NA TRBV28 CAVSLAVENTGELFF
TRBD1 TRBV19 CASSIDQTGGEETQYF
TRBD2 TRBV7-8 CASSPKRGGLLSTDTQYF
NA TRBV6-5 CASSSWTPFYEQYF
NA TRBV6-4 CASSDSAGNQPQHF
NA TRBV9 CASSASQVTGELFF
NA TRBV24-1 CATGGNNQPQHF
NA TRBV5-1 CASSFSWNTEAFF
TRBD2 TRBV19 CASSRGDSSYEQYF
NA TRBV5-4 CASSPPPEGGNSPLHF
NA TRBV5-4 CASSKGDEQFF
NA TRBV9 CASSVFQNYEQYF
NA TRBV29-1 CSVASGYNEQFF
TRBD1 TRBV11-3 CASSLGRDRSSYNEQFF
NA TRBV18 CASADITDTQYF
NA TRBV7-3 CASSLQGGTEAFF
NA TRBV5-6 CASSLQGDTEAFF
TRBD1 TRBV6-5 CASLGQNYEQYF
TRBD1 TRBV27 CASSSPGQGAYEQYF
NA TRBV9 CASNNYPIMNTEAFF
NA TRBV30 CAWDVQLNTEAFF
TRBD1 TRBV5-6 CASSHTPGTAYGYTF
TRBD1 TRBV6-5 CASLGGGTEAFF
NA TRBV4-1 CASSLGVGGVGELFF
NA TRBV5-6 CASSRTAQETQYF
TRBD1 TRBV3-1/TRBV3-2 CASRPGQGRSPLHF
TRBD1 TRBV14 CASSQRTGRSNEQFF
TRBD1 TRBV27 CASSLPTGTGVYNEQFF
NA TRBV7-2 CASSRQAGSNEKLFF
NA TRBV2 CASSEGRNTEAFF
NA TRBV5-4 CASSLGTAQETQYF
TRBD1 TRBV11-2 CASRLGQLNTGELFF
TRBD2 TRBV5-8 CASSRIAGGDYEQYF
NA TRBV9 CASQAGTNGYTF
NA TRBV19 CASTRGAYGYTF
NA TRBV6-1 CASSETPARAFF
NA TRBV9 CASSVRGEGTQYF
NA TRBV19 CASSGEKLFF
NA TRBV21-1 CASSNLGTGGRGSYEQYF
TRBD2 TRBV27 CASSFAGGVQETQYF
NA TRBV19 CASSPGLTVNEQFF
NA TRBV10-1 CASSECGRKIYGYTF
TRBD1 TRBV5-6 CASSLDRGEEKLFF
TRBD1 TRBV10-3 CAISGDSLYGYTF
NA TRBV30 CAWSDDRALGEKLFF
TRBD1 TRBV5-6 CASSQGQGGVDEQFF
NA TRBV5-1 CASSLEGLGAYNSPLHF
NA TRBV6-5 CASSYLPSSYNSPLHF
NA TRBV12-3/TRBV12-4 CASSRQDPEKLFF
NA TRBV2 CASRRGREVGEKLFF